The entry below describes one TCR beta chain. Original processing methods: Estimation of nucleated cell counts relied on the amplification of reference gene primers. Sequencing was performed with immunoSEQ multiplex PCR; in TCRdb, only in-frame clones are kept and a portion is missing. V and J calls plus clone size are reproduced from that table; the DNA served to infer D and trimming. Of almost 200,000 clones listed, around 79% were seen once; the top ten hold about 6.5%. The CDR3 is 17 residues long. Germline V lookup: CDR1 DFQATT, CDR2 SNEGSKA (reference sequence). Trimming at V came to 3 bases and at J to 2 bases, leaving 12 bases not matched to a gene. This specimen comes from a study of blood T cell repertoires in COVID-19. About the study: T cells, B-cell-depleted T cells, or PBMCs provided the cDNA or gDNA that served as material.

Sequencing was performed on peripheral blood. This chain uses TRBV20-1 with TRBJ2-3; 9 bases match TRBD1. This sequence originates from a woman aged 35 to 49 with COVID-19, enrolled during active disease. In nucleotides, the CDR3 is TGCAGTGCTAGTTCCCCTCCAGGACAGGGGTTCACAGATACGCAGTATTTT. This gives the protein CSASSPPGQGFTDTQYF.